One and the same sample provided the 19 T cell receptor beta chains below, sequenced in a study of Ad26.COV2.S vaccination and SARS-CoV-2 variants. Described treatment: around 19 received Ad26.COV2.S at low or high dose, single or two shots; about 5 received placebo; per-sample allocation not given. Sampling took place 63 days after the first vaccine or placebo injection. TCRdb's table, derived via immunoSEQ multiplex PCR, lists solely in-frame clones and lacks some. The sample has about 400,000 clones; about 83% are singletons. The specimen was peripheral blood, collected in a trial of Ad26.COV2.S vaccine versus placebo. The source of these receptors is a person between 18 and 60 years old who received the Ad26.COV2.S COVID-19 vaccine or a placebo.

V usage is TRBV9 and J usage is TRBJ2-2; D unresolved. The CDR3 is 14 residues long. CDR1 is SGDLS and CDR2 is YYNGEE in the germline V gene. V dropped 4 bases and J dropped 5 bases, with 12 bases sitting between them. In DNA, the CDR3 is TGTGCCAGCAGCCCTACTCTCTTAACCGGGGAGCTGTTTTTT. Protein product: CASSPTLLTGELFF.

The rearrangement uses TRBV5-4 and TRBJ2-7; D might be TRBD1 (6 bases). V lost 3 bases and J 5 bases, leaving 12 bases between the germline ends. There are 13 residues in the CDR3. Germline V gene data show CDR1 as SGHNT and CDR2 as YYREEE (reference sequence). Here the CDR3 reads CASSSPGVHEQYF. CDR3 bases: TGTGCCAGCAGCTCTCCAGGGGTCCACGAGCAGTACTTC.

J is TRBJ1-1 and V is TRBV5-1; 8 bases agree with TRBD1. Trimming at V came to 2 bases and at J to 7 bases, leaving 4 bases not matched to a gene. Per the germline V gene, CDR1 is SGHRS and CDR2 is YFSETQ. The CDR3 length is 13 residues. The CDR3 DNA reads TGCGCCAGCAGCTTCCGGACAGGGTATGAAGCTTTCTTT. Its translation: CASSFRTGYEAFF.

The V gene is TRBV2, the J gene TRBJ2-4; perhaps TRBD2 as D (7 bases). Trimming removed 5 bases from V and 9 bases from J, with 14 bases in between. The CDR3 has 13 amino acids. From germline, CDR1 is SNHLY and CDR2 FYNNEI. The CDR3 spells CASSKGGGGIQYF. CDR3 in DNA: TGTGCCAGCAGTAAAGGGGGGGGCGGCATTCAGTACTTC.

On this clone itself: Additional DNA sequences in this sample encode the identical CDR3. The chain carries TRBV3-1 (or the pseudogene TRBV3-2) and TRBJ2-7; no reliable D call. This CDR3 region has 11 residues. Between the trimmed V and J ends, which lost 2 bases and 1 base, there was a span of 0 bases. The V gene's germline CDR1 is LGHDT and CDR2 YNNKEL (reference sequence). CDR3 DNA sequence: TGTGCCAGCAGCCAATCCTACGAGCAGTACTTC. It yields the protein CASSQSYEQYF.

Remarks on this clone: The sample contains more than one DNA sequence encoding this CDR3. The rearrangement links TRBV19 to TRBJ1-1; D not resolved. Germline CDR1 LNHDA, CDR2 SQIVND (reference sequence). V was cut by 3 bases and J by 3 bases, with 5 bases left in between. CDR3 length: 12 residues. The CDR3, as DNA: TGTGCCAGTAGTATCGGATACACTGAAGCTTTCTTT. This encodes CASSIGYTEAFF.

The CDR3 DNA reads TGTGCCAGCAGTTTAGCGGGAGGGACAGATACGCAGTATTTT. Translation: CASSLAGGTDTQYF. The chain couples TRBV6-2 or TRBV6-3 to TRBJ2-3; TRBD2 matches at 11 bases. The germline CDR1 and CDR2 sequences are MNHEY and SVGEGT. CDR3 length: 14 residues. After removal of 4 bases from V and 3 bases from J, the junction contained 0 bases not matched to a gene.

The chain has TRBV9 and TRBJ2-7; 8 bases agree with TRBD2. The CDR3 has 15 residues. The germline gives CDR1 SGDLS, CDR2 YYNGEE. V dropped 5 bases and J dropped 6; count of bases not matched to a gene: 13. The CDR3 DNA follows: TGTGCCAGCAGTCCTCAGTCGGGGGGGCTGATCGAGCAGTACTTC. The encoded protein is CASSPQSGGLIEQYF.

In nucleotides, the CDR3 is TGTGCCAGCAGTGCTCCACCGGGGTCTGGGGCCAACGTCCTGACTTTC. Its translation is CASSAPPGSGANVLTF. The genes are TRBV2 and TRBJ2-6, with a tentative D call TRBD2 (5 bases). The CDR3 runs to 16 residues. From germline, CDR1 is SNHLY and CDR2 FYNNEI. Trimming removed 4 bases at V and 1 base at J, with 11 bases between.

The chain carries TRBV3-1 (or the pseudogene TRBV3-2) and TRBJ1-1; 7 nucleotides line up with TRBD1. Per the germline V gene, CDR1 is LGHDT and CDR2 is YNNKEL (reference sequence). Germline trimming cut 1 base from V and 7 bases from J; bases unmatched to any gene: 6. The CDR3 sequence is 14 residues long. CDR3 in DNA: TGTGCCAGCAGCCAAGGGGACAGAGCTTTTGAAGCTTTCTTT. Translation gives CASSQGDRAFEAFF.

This chain uses TRBV27 with TRBJ2-7, with 7 bases that match TRBD1. Looked up from germline, CDR1 is MNHEY and CDR2 is SMNVEV (reference sequence). Trimming at V came to 5 bases and at J to 5 bases, leaving 9 bases not matched to a gene. The CDR3 contains 14 residues. The CDR3, as DNA: TGTGCCAGCAGTCCCCTTGACAGGGCCAACGAGCAGTACTTC. Translation: CASSPLDRANEQYF.

This chain uses TRBV4-2 with TRBJ2-2; no firm D call. Germline V gene sequence: CDR1 LGHNA, CDR2 YNFKEQ. V lost 4 bases and J lost 5, with 11 bases in between. The CDR3 length is 14 residues. The CDR3 reads CASSLEAATGELFF. CDR3 DNA sequence: TGTGCCAGCAGCCTAGAGGCGGCTACCGGGGAGCTGTTTTTT.

The V call is TRBV28, the J call TRBJ1-5; 9 positions agree with TRBD1. Trimming at V came to 5 bases and at J to 0 bases, leaving 8 bases not matched to a gene. Germline V lookup: CDR1 MDHEN, CDR2 SYDVKM. CDR3 length: 17 residues. The CDR3 nucleotides are TGTGCCAGCAGTACCCCTCGACAGGGGGTTAGCAATCAGCCCCAGCATTTT. It specifies CASSTPRQGVSNQPQHF.

The chain is built from TRBV4-1 and TRBJ2-2; D call uncertain. The CDR3 length is 17 residues. Trimming left V 4 bases short and J 0 bases short, with 15 bases between. Germline V gene lookup returns CDR1 MGHRA and CDR2 YSYEKL. The CDR3 protein is CASSRKDRHTNTGELFF. In nucleotides, the CDR3 is TGCGCCAGCAGCCGGAAGGACCGTCATACGAACACCGGGGAGCTGTTTTTT.

The chain couples TRBV19 to TRBJ1-6; 8 nucleotides match TRBD1. Germline V lookup: CDR1 LNHDA, CDR2 SQIVND (reference sequence). The CDR3 totals 14 residues. V gave up 3 bases and J gave up 10 bases; unmatched junction bases: 5. CDR3 protein: CASSIHGQGSPLHF. CDR3 DNA: TGTGCCAGTAGTATCCATGGACAGGGATCACCCCTCCACTTT.

The chain employs TRBV5-5 and TRBJ2-7, with TRBD2 matching over 11 bases. V lost 3 bases, J lost 3 bases, and 11 bases stayed unmatched. This CDR3 is 17 amino acids long. Germline V gene lookup returns CDR1 SGHKS and CDR2 YYEKEE (reference sequence). The CDR3 nucleotides are TGTGCCAGCAGCTCTTACCATAGCGGGAGGGCCCTCTACGAGCAGTACTTC. Protein sequence: CASSSYHSGRALYEQYF.

This chain connects TRBV7-8 to TRBJ2-3; D possibly corresponds to TRBD1 (6 bases). In germline, CDR1 is SGHVS, CDR2 FQNEAQ. The CDR3 is made up of 13 amino acids. V was trimmed by 6 bases and J by 6 bases, leaving 13 bases between them. The CDR3 sequence: CASRLTGFDTQYF. The CDR3 DNA follows: TGTGCCAGCAGACTAACAGGGTTCGATACGCAGTATTTT.

This chain connects TRBV7-2 to TRBJ1-2, with D perhaps TRBD1 (5 bases). Between the trimmed V and J ends, which lost 0 bases and 3 bases, there was a span of 8 bases. Germline-derived CDR1 and CDR2 are SGHTA and FQGNSA. The CDR3 totals 14 residues. Here the CDR3 DNA reads TGTGCCAGCAGCTTAGCTCCCAGGGACTATGGCTACACCTTC. The encoded protein is CASSLAPRDYGYTF.

The rearrangement joins TRBV7-2 to TRBJ2-1; TRBD1 or TRBD2 may be the D gene (5 bases each). Between the trimmed V and J ends, which lost 0 bases and 5 bases, there was a span of 14 bases. CDR1 SGHTA and CDR2 FQGNSA come from the germline V gene. There are 16 residues in the CDR3. In DNA, the CDR3 is TGTGCCAGCAGCTTAGCGTTAGGTGGGGGAGACAATGAGCAGTTCTTC. Translation: CASSLALGGGDNEQFF.